What follows is one TCR beta chain and its context. No antigen is known for it. Trimming took 5 bases from V and 10 from J, leaving 21 bases between them. Per the germline V gene, CDR1 is SGHAT and CDR2 is FQNNGV. The CDR3 totals 14 residues. This sample is part of a study of blood T cells in healthy people across ages. Regarding the study as a whole: More naive CD4+ cells and higher diversity marked long-lived donors relative to aged donors. Changes seen in expanded clonotypes were possibly confounded by donor CMV status left unknown.

The authors ran a second PCR of 7 to 11 cycles using a sample-barcoded 5' primer and a J-beta primer mix. TCRdb itself ran the 5' RACE reads through MiXCR, one entry per CDR3 protein. The table lists around 1,700,000 distinct CDR3 sequences, 28% of them singletons. Sequencing was done on a sample of blood. This chain joins TRBV11-2 and TRBJ2-7; a possible D gene is TRBD2 (5 bases). This clonotype originated in a woman in her 30s in good health. Here the CDR3 reads CASSRWTVMEAQYF. The CDR3 bases are TGTGCCAGCAGCCGTTGGACTGTGATGGAGGCCCAGTACTTC.